One and the same sample provided the 7 T cell receptor beta chains below, sequenced in a study of tumor-infiltrating lymphocytes in primary liver carcinoma. With 500 ng total RNA as template and a constant-region primer, TCR beta cDNA was made. Library construction for TCR beta comprised three nested multiplex PCR rounds performed with slightly modified ARM-PCR. Amplification in the first two PCR rounds was performed using TRBV1-TRBV30 forward primers and a C-beta reverse primer for around 11 cycles each. TCRdb re-called the multiplex PCR reads through MiXCR, storing one row per CDR3 protein. The profile shows 55,000 to 70,000 distinct CDR3 sequences, over 65% of them singletons. The approximately 20-31 mg bulk tissue piece was not sorted before simultaneous RNA and DNA extraction. What was sequenced was liver tumor tissue from sampling region 2. Subset described: tumor region T2, inferior pole. The receptors were sampled from a man aged 40-49 years with primary liver carcinoma and hepatitis B virus infection.

This clonotype was picked up many times. The chain recombines TRBV6-2 or TRBV6-3 with TRBJ2-7; D ambiguous. Germline V gene data show CDR1 as MNHEY and CDR2 as SVGEGT. V lost 5 bases and J 9 bases, leaving 17 bases between the germline ends. The CDR3 totals 13 residues. CDR3 region: CASSPRTHLGQYF. Here the CDR3 DNA reads TGTGCCAGCAGTCCTCGGACCCACCTGGGGCAGTACTTC.

This chain connects TRBV10-3 to TRBJ1-5; 7 bases map to TRBD1. The CDR3 extends over 15 amino acids. CDR1 and CDR2 (germline): ENHRY, SYGVKD. V dropped 0 bases and J dropped 6; count of bases not matched to a gene: 5. The CDR3 loop reads CAISESMGDSQPQHF. CDR3 nucleotides: TGTGCCATCAGTGAGTCAATGGGGGACAGTCAGCCCCAGCATTTT.

Concerning this clonotype: A much larger clone differs by one base, so this may be a read error. CDR3 DNA sequence: TGTGCCAGCAGCTTTTCCTGGGCTCACACGGGGGACAATGAGCAGTTCTTC. Translating gives CASSFSWAHTGDNEQFF. The J gene is TRBJ2-1, the V gene TRBV7-9; tentative D call: TRBD2 (6 bases). From germline, CDR1 is SEHNR and CDR2 FQNEAQ (reference sequence). Trimming removed 3 bases from V and 5 bases from J, with 20 bases in between. The length of the CDR3 is 17 residues.

On this clonotype: A junction end diverges from the germline sequence, so it may reflect a read error. The chain couples TRBV6-1 to TRBJ2-3; 10 bases match TRBD2. Germline V gene lookup returns CDR1 MNHNS and CDR2 SASEGT. The CDR3 runs 14 residues. The CDR3 region has the DNA TGTGCCAGCAGTGACACTAGCGGGGCAGATATGCAGTATTTT. Translating it yields CASSDTSGADMQYF.

This rearrangement joins TRBV5-6 to TRBJ2-5; TRBD1 matches at 11 bases. J lost 5 bases, V lost 1 base, and 4 bases had no gene match. The CDR3 runs to 15 residues. The germline CDR1 and CDR2 sequences are SGHDT and YYEEEE. The CDR3 sequence is CASSLPDRGRETQYF. In DNA form, the CDR3 reads TGTGCCAGCAGCTTGCCGGACAGGGGGCGGGAGACCCAGTACTTC.

This rearrangement joins TRBV12-5 to TRBJ1-3; TRBD1 matches at 7 bases. The length of the CDR3 is 15 residues. Trimming at V came to 2 bases and at J to 8 bases, leaving 9 bases not matched to a gene. The V gene's germline CDR1 is LGHNT and CDR2 FRNRAP. The CDR3 sequence is CASGLTLTGEDTIYF. For the CDR3, the DNA is TGTGCTAGTGGTTTGACCTTAACAGGGGAGGACACCATATATTTT.

This clonotype was recorded a few times. The CDR3 loop is CASSLVAGVTYNEQFF. CDR3 in DNA: TGCGCCAGCAGCTTGGTAGCGGGAGTTACCTACAATGAGCAGTTCTTC. The chain carries TRBV5-1 and TRBJ2-1; 9 bases match TRBD2. V lost 0 bases to trimming and J lost 2 bases; unmatched junction nucleotides: 3. The germline V gene has CDR1 SGHRS and CDR2 YFSETQ. CDR3 length: 16 amino acids.